The sequence of this T cell receptor beta chain was determined in a study of human T cells and chemical hapten exposure (dated by TCRdb to about 2021). With regard to the full study: For sensitization, 2% DPC in acetone was applied to a 2 cm by 2 cm area of upper inner arm skin. Some 29 alopecia patients gave blood for TCR sequencing at one to four time points (pre-sensitization, 2, 6 and 24 weeks). Blood samples were taken from patients before sensitization (week 0) and then at 2, 6 and about 24 weeks after DPC sensitization. Patch testing on the upper back used Finn chambers containing 0.01% DPC, with scoring done after 6 days according to International Contact Dermatitis Research Group standards. This study followed changes in the peripheral blood TCR repertoire in vivo during primary and secondary sensitization of alopecia patients to the hapten diphenylcyclopropenone (DPC). Libraries were pooled for sequencing, and per-sample TCR yields varied mainly because of small differences in library volumes within the pool. Weekly therapeutic DPC doses were additionally applied to the scalp of patients throughout the roughly 25-week study period. The patient cohort, mostly female, included alopecia areata with under or over 50% scalp involvement, alopecia totalis and alopecia universalis.

From the cysteine through the phenylalanine, the CDR3 covers 15 amino acids. Only the CDR3 part of the read is kept: 45 bases, read in frame from the first base. The V end gives up 6 bases and the J end 7 bases, leaving 11 bases in the junction not matched to a gene. CDR1 and CDR2 (LGHDT, YNNKEL) derive from the germline V gene (reference sequence). In this sample, this clonotype turned up a few times. Its antigen remains unidentified. Per-nucleotide qualities are absent, and no much larger clonotype sits a single base away. The sample's time point label, decoded: patch test 3, about 24 weeks after DPC sensitization. The treatment or condition label here, explained by the study, means: therapeutic diphenylcyclopropenone sensitization with weekly scalp DPC. Blood at each patch-test visit was drawn before the patch test was applied. Patients were considered eligible if aged 18 to 70, diagnosed with alopecia and deemed suitable for DPC therapy, and patients were excluded if pregnant. Unfractionated whole blood was collected in Tempus Blood RNA tubes, and total RNA was extracted from that blood.

Study-wide conclusions, independent of this receptor: No change with DPC sensitization was found in the number of TCRs above 1 in 1000 frequency, and no evidence of global repertoire structure alterations was found. Because all patients had alopecia, a presumed autoimmune disease, the immune response of the patients might differ from that of healthy individuals. Compared with pre-sensitization or healthy control sets, expanded TCRs formed significantly more large CDR3 similarity clusters, which is consistent with antigen-driven responses. The number of PT1 expanded TCRs positively correlated with patch test score, significant at thresholds 8, 16 and 32 but not 4. Repeated subsampling changed both the strength of the expansion versus patch-test correlation and the threshold at which that correlation became significant.

Library preparation used RACE. Sequencing relied on a NextSeq 500. During library preparation, unique molecular identifiers were attached to individual cDNA molecules so that TCRs could be counted quantitatively and reproducibly. For every blood RNA sample, sequencing covered both the TCR alpha and TCR beta chains. Under the source paper's analysis protocol: Samples had a median of about 90,000 TCRs, with a range from 23,224 to 690,600. V, J and CDR3 annotation of the TCR reads was performed with the Decombinator software suite. For the PS versus PT1 abundance plots, all samples were subsampled to the same number of TCRs (28,000). TCRs were defined as expanded if absent before sensitization and observed at least eight times at the 2-week time point. The public reads were reanalyzed by TCRdb: fastp trimming at Q25, MiXCR alignment, in-frame beta chains only. Rows are unified per CDR3 protein, each entry keeping the most common DNA and genes. These V and J calls rely on TCRdb rather than the paper's analysis. In this sample the table shows around 200,000 distinct CDR3 sequences, about 25% of which occur a single time. 2% to 2.5% of the sample lies in the top ten.

The TCR originated in a woman between 40 and 55 years old with alopecia areata. Some clones in this sample may be carry-over from other donors' samples. In this chain, TRBV3-1 is recombined with TRBJ2-1; a stretch of 8 junction bases matches TRBD2. The starting material was whole blood, obtained in connection with sensitization to the hapten diphenylcyclopropenone (DPC). In nucleotide form, the sequence is TGTGCCAGCAGTCTCGGCGGGACTAGGGCTAATGAGCAGTTCTTC. This codes for CASSLGGTRANEQFF.